This is a list of T cell receptor beta chains from one sample in a study of T cell clones after liver transplantation. Data came from immunoSEQ multiplex PCR; TCRdb stores just in-frame clones and leaves some out. This repertoire shows 55,000 to 70,000 clones, about 91% found once; its top ten account for roughly 0.9%. This material consisted of CD4+ T cells from blood, taken nearly 26 months after liver transplant. Receptors were obtained from a human patient who received a liver transplant. Some T cells could come from the graft donor. The CDR3 runs from the conserved cysteine through the conserved F or W. D genes are given only for firm matches. Not all rows give a size; the values are once, few, many and, for expanded clones, a class.

length	V	J	D	size	CDR3	DNA
14	TRBV28	TRBJ1-1	.	.	CASSLAQENTEAFF	TGTGCCAGCAGCTTGGCACAAGAGAACACTGAAGCTTTCTTT
14	TRBV5-1	TRBJ1-2	TRBD1	once	CASSPGTGAYGYTF	TGCGCCAGCAGCCCCGGGACAGGGGCCTATGGCTACACCTTC
16	TRBV7-3	TRBJ2-1	TRBD2	.	CASSLLGGRVGNEQFF	TGTGCCAGCAGCTTATTGGGCGGGAGAGTAGGGAATGAGCAGTTCTTC
11	TRBV2	TRBJ2-7	.	once	CASIFRDEQYF	TGTGCCAGCATTTTCAGGGACGAGCAGTACTTC
13	TRBV19	TRBJ1-4	TRBD1	.	CASSPAQGPKLFF	TGTGCCAGTAGTCCAGCACAGGGGCCAAAACTGTTTTTT
17	TRBV5-1	TRBJ2-5	TRBD1	.	CASSATPPGQGPETQYF	TGCGCCAGCAGCGCCACCCCCCCGGGACAGGGGCCGGAGACCCAGTACTTC
13	TRBV9	TRBJ2-2	.	.	CASSPPRTGELFF	TGTGCCAGCAGCCCCCCAAGAACCGGGGAGCTGTTTTTT
11	TRBV2	TRBJ1-2	.	.	CASSEASAHTF	TGTGCCAGCAGTGAAGCGTCAGCCCACACCTTC
15	TRBV7-9	TRBJ2-1	TRBD2	.	CASSPLGGTWDEQFF	TGTGCCAGCAGCCCCCTGGGAGGGACGTGGGATGAGCAGTTCTTC
13	TRBV5-8	TRBJ2-4	.	.	CASRSLAKNIQYF	TGTGCCAGCAGATCCCTAGCCAAAAACATTCAGTACTTC
14	TRBV28	TRBJ2-7	.	once	CASSRQSYYYEQYF	TGTGCCAGCAGCAGACAGAGCTACTACTACGAGCAGTACTTC
13	TRBV7-2	TRBJ1-1	.	.	CASSFSLSTEAFF	TGTGCCAGCAGCTTCTCATTATCCACTGAAGCTTTCTTT
14	TRBV4-2	TRBJ1-4	.	.	CASSPSGGGEKLFF	TGTGCCAGCAGCCCCTCCGGCGGGGGTGAAAAACTGTTTTTT
16	TRBV19	TRBJ1-2	TRBD1	.	CASSIFGGQESYGYTF	TGTGCCAGTAGTATTTTTGGGGGACAGGAGTCCTATGGCTACACCTTC
14	TRBV7-7	TRBJ2-5	.	.	CASSRAGAGETQYF	TGTGCTAGCAGTCGCGCGGGGGCGGGTGAGACCCAGTACTTC
17	TRBV4-2	TRBJ2-2	TRBD2	once	CASSQSGLAANTGELFF	TGTGCCAGCAGCCAGAGCGGACTAGCGGCCAACACCGGGGAGCTGTTTTTT
13	TRBV30	TRBJ1-5	TRBD1	.	CAWSVGGSQPQHF	TGTGCCTGGAGTGTAGGGGGCAGTCAGCCCCAGCATTTT
15	TRBV4-1	TRBJ2-5	TRBD1	.	CASSQDGQGQETQYF	TGCGCCAGCAGCCAAGATGGACAGGGCCAAGAGACCCAGTACTTC
12	TRBV25-1	TRBJ1-1	.	.	CASSEGSLGAFF	TGTGCCAGCAGTGAAGGGTCTCTGGGAGCTTTCTTT
12	TRBV6-5	TRBJ1-2	.	.	CASSEVNYGYTF	TGTGCCAGCAGCGAGGTTAACTATGGCTACACCTTC
17	TRBV6-1	TRBJ2-6	TRBD1	.	CASSATGASSGANVLTF	TGTGCCAGCAGTGCTACAGGGGCCAGCTCTGGGGCCAACGTCCTGACTTTC
15	TRBV19	TRBJ1-2	.	once	CASSIDLTESYGYTF	TGTGCCAGTAGTATAGATCTGACAGAGTCCTATGGCTACACCTTC
13	TRBV6-1	TRBJ2-5	TRBD1	.	CASGTGNQETQYF	TGTGCCAGCGGGACAGGTAACCAAGAGACCCAGTACTTC
13	TRBV19	TRBJ1-1	.	few	CASSIWGQSEAFF	TGTGCCAGTAGTATTTGGGGGCAGTCTGAAGCTTTCTTT
12	TRBV11-1	TRBJ2-5	TRBD2	.	CASSLAEETQYF	TGTGCCAGCAGCCTAGCGGAAGAGACCCAGTACTTC
16	TRBV6-5	TRBJ2-1	TRBD2	.	CASSFFSSGSLNEQFF	TGTGCCAGCAGTTTCTTTAGTAGCGGGAGTTTGAATGAGCAGTTCTTC
18	TRBV27	TRBJ2-2	TRBD2	.	CASSSFSVTSGRTGELFF	TGTGCCAGCAGCTCCTTTTCCGTGACTAGCGGGAGGACCGGGGAGCTGTTTTTT
13	TRBV5-1	TRBJ2-1	.	.	CASSSDYYNEQFF	TGCGCCAGCAGCTCGGATTACTACAATGAGCAGTTCTTC
16	TRBV2	TRBJ1-5	.	many	CASSQGRQQGHQPQHF	TGTGCCAGCAGTCAGGGGCGTCAACAAGGGCATCAGCCCCAGCATTTT
12	TRBV28	TRBJ1-2	.	.	CAAGGYNYGYTF	TGTGCCGCTGGCGGGTATAACTATGGCTACACCTTC
14	TRBV13	TRBJ1-1	.	.	CASSQNPPRAEAFF	TGTGCCAGCAGCCAAAACCCTCCGCGCGCTGAAGCTTTCTTT
16	TRBV28	TRBJ2-3	.	.	CASSRLAQTYTDTQYF	TGTGCCAGCAGTAGGCTAGCGCAAACATACACAGATACGCAGTATTTT
14	TRBV2	TRBJ1-4	.	once	CASSGQGFNEKLFF	TGTGCCAGCAGTGGTCAGGGTTTTAATGAAAAACTGTTTTTT
14	TRBV6-6	TRBJ1-5	.	.	CASSYGRGNQPQHF	TGTGCCAGCAGTTACGGCAGGGGCAATCAGCCCCAGCATTTT
15	TRBV7-9	TRBJ2-7	TRBD1	.	CASSLVRQGAYEQYF	TGTGCCAGCAGCTTAGTGCGACAGGGGGCCTACGAGCAGTACTTC
13	TRBV7-7	TRBJ2-7	.	.	CASSFQRGGEQYF	TGTGCTAGCAGCTTTCAGCGAGGCGGCGAGCAGTACTTC
15	TRBV5-5	TRBJ2-7	TRBD1	.	CASSPAGTGDYEQYF	TGTGCCAGCAGCCCGGCCGGGACAGGAGACTACGAGCAGTACTTC
12	TRBV7-8	TRBJ1-2	.	.	CASSLVGDGYTF	TGTGCCAGCAGCTTAGTCGGGGACGGCTACACCTTC
14	TRBV2	TRBJ1-5	.	.	CASSPGQGDQPQHF	TGTGCCAGCAGCCCGGGACAAGGAGATCAGCCCCAGCATTTT
16	TRBV7-3	TRBJ2-1	TRBD2	few	CASSSRTSGAYNEQFF	TGTGCCAGCAGCTCTCGGACTAGCGGCGCCTACAATGAGCAGTTCTTC
14	TRBV27	TRBJ2-7	.	once	CASSTSDYSYEQYF	TGTGCCAGCAGTACCTCGGACTACTCCTACGAGCAGTACTTC
14	TRBV5-1	TRBJ2-2	.	.	CASSPDLYTGELFF	TGCGCCAGCAGCCCGGACCTTTACACCGGGGAGCTGTTTTTT